This T cell receptor beta chain was sequenced in a study of blood T cell repertoires in COVID-19. As processed by the authors: Amplification with reference gene primers provided the estimates of nucleated cell counts. This table comes from immunoSEQ multiplex PCR, and its TCRdb copy is limited to in-frame clones, with some not included. V and J calls and clone size follow that table, whereas D and trimming were derived from the DNA. The data show over 150,000 clones, 70% to 90% seen once. This clone has more than one count but fewer than ten. The TCR was taken from a man in his forties with acute or convalescent COVID-19. Sample: peripheral blood.

The CDR3 region has the DNA TGTGCCAGCAGCAAAGGAGGGCCAGGGGAAAAGGTCTATGGCTACACCTTC. Amino acid sequence: CASSKGGPGEKVYGYTF. J is TRBJ1-2 and V is TRBV21-1; the D call in the table, TRBD1, was not verified against the DNA. TRBV21-1 is a pseudogene locus. There are 17 residues in the CDR3.